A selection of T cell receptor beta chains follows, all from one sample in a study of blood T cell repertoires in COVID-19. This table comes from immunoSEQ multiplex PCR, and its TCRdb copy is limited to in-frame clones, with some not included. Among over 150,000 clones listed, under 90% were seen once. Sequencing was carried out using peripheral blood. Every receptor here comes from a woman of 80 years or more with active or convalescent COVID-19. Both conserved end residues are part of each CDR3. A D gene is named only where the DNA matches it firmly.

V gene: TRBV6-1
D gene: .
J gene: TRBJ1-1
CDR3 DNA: TGTGCCAGCAGTGAAACAGGGTGGGGCACTGAAGCTTTCTTT
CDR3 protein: CASSETGWGTEAFF

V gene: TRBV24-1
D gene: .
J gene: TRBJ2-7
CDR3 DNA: TGTGCCACCAGTGATTTCAAAGCCGGGTCCTCCTACGAGCAGTACTTC
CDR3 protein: CATSDFKAGSSYEQYF

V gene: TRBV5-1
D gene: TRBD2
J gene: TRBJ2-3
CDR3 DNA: TGCGCCAGCAGCTTGGGCCTAGCGGGAGCTGGAGATACGCAGTATTTT
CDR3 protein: CASSLGLAGAGDTQYF

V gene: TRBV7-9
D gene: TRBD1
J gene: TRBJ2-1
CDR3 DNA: TGTGCCAGCAGCGCGGGCAGGGGGCGCGTGGGTCATGAGCAGTTCTTC
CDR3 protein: CASSAGRGRVGHEQFF

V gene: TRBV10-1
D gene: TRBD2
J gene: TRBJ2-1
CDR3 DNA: TGCGCCAGCAGTGAGCGGTCTAGCGGGATGACGGATGAGCAGTTCTTC
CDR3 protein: CASSERSSGMTDEQFF

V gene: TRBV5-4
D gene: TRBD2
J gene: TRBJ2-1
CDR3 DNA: TGTGCCAGCAGCTTGGGTCTAGCGGGAGTTTACAATGAGCAGTTCTTC
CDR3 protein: CASSLGLAGVYNEQFF

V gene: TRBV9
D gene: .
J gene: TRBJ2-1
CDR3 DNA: TGTGCCAGCAGCGTTCGCGATTACAATGAGCAGTTCTTC
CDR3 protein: CASSVRDYNEQFF

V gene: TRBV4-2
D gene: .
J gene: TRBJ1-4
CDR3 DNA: TGTGCCAGCAGCCCGCTGACAGCCGCAACTAATGAAAAACTGTTTTTT
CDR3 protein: CASSPLTAATNEKLFF

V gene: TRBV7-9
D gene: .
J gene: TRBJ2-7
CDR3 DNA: TGTGCCAGCAGCCTAGGGTGGGGCGGCGAGAACTACGAGCAGTACTTC
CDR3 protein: CASSLGWGGENYEQYF

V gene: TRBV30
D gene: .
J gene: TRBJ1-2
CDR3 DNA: TGTGCCTGGAGTCTTAGGACAAACAACTATGGCTACACCTTC
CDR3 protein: CAWSLRTNNYGYTF

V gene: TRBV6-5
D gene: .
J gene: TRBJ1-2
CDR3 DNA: TGTGCCAGCAAGGCGGGGTGGGGGGAGTTTGGCTACACCTTC
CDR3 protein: CASKAGWGEFGYTF

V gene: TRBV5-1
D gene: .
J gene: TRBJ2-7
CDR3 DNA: TGCGCCAGCAGCTCCGAATACAGGCCCTCCTACGAGCAGTACTTC
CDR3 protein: CASSSEYRPSYEQYF